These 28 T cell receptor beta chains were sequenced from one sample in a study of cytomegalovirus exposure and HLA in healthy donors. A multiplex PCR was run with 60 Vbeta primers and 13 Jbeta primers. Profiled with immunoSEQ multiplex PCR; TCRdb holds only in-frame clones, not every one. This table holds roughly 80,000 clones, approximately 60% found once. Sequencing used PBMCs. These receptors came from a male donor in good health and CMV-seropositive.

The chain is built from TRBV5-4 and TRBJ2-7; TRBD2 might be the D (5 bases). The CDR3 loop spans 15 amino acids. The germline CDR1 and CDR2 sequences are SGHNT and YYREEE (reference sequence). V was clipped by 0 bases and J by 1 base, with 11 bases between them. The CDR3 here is CASSLEAGESYEQYF. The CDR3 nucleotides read TGTGCCAGCAGCTTGGAAGCCGGGGAGTCCTACGAGCAGTACTTC.

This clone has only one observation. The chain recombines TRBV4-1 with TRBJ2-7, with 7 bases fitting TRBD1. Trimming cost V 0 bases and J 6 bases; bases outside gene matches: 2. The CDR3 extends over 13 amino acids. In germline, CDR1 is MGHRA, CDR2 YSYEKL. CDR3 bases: TGCGCCAGCAGCCAAGACAGGGGGTCCGAGCAGTACTTC. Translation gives CASSQDRGSEQYF.

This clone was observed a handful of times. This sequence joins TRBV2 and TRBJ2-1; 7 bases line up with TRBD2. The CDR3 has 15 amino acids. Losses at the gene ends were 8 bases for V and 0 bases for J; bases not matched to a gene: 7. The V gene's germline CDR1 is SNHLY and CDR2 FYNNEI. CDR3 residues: CASGGAGSSYNEQFF. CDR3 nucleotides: TGTGCCAGCGGGGGAGCGGGGTCCTCCTACAATGAGCAGTTCTTC.

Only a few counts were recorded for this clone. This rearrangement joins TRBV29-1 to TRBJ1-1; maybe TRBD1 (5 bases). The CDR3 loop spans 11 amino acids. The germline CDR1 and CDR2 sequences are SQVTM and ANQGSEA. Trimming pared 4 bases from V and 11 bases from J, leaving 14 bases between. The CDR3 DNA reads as TGCAGCGTTGGGGGAGGGGCGGGGGCTTTCTTT. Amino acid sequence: CSVGGGAGAFF.

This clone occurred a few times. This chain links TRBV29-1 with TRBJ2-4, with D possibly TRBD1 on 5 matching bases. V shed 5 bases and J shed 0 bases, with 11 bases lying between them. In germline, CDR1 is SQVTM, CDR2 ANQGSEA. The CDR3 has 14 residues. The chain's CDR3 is CSVRQTLAKNIQYF. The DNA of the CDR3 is TGCAGCGTTAGACAGACCCTAGCCAAAAACATTCAGTACTTC.

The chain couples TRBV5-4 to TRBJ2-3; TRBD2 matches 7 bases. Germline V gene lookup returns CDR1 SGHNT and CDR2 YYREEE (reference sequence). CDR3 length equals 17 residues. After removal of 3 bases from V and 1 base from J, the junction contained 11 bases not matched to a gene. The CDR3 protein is CASSSPSAGAGTDTQYF. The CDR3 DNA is TGTGCCAGCAGCTCCCCCTCGGCGGGAGCTGGCACAGATACGCAGTATTTT.

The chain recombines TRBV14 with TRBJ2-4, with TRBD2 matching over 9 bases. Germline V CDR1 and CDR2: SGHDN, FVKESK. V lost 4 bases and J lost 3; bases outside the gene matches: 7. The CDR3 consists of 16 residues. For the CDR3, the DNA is TGTGCCAGCAGCCCGCGGGGGGGGAGTGACAAAAACATTCAGTACTTC. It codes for CASSPRGGSDKNIQYF.

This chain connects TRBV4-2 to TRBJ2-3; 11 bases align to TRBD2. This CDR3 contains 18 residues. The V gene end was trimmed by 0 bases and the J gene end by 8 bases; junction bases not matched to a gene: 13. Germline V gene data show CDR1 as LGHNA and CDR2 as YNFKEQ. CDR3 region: CASSQDALLAGGVGTQYF. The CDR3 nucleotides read TGTGCCAGCAGCCAAGACGCCCTGCTAGCGGGGGGCGTAGGTACGCAGTATTTT.

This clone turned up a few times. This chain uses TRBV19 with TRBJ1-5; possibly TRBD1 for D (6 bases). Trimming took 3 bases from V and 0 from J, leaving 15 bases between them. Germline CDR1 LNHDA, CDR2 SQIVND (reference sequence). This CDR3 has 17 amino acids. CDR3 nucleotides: TGTGCCAGTAGTATTCAGGGGCTGAAATATAGCAATCAGCCCCAGCATTTT. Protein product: CASSIQGLKYSNQPQHF.

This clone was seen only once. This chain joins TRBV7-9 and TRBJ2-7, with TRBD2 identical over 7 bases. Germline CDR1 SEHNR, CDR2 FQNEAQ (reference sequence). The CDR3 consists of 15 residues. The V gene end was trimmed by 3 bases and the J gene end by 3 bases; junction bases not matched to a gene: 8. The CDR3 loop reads CASSFVSGGGYEQYF. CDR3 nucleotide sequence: TGTGCCAGCAGCTTTGTCTCGGGAGGAGGCTACGAGCAGTACTTC.

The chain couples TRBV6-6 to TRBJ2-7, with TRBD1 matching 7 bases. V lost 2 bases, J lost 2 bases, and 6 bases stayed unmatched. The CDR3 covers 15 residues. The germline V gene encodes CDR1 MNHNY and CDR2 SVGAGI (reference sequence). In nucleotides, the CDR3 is TGTGCCAGCAGTTACGTAACAGGGGCCCCCTACGAGCAGTACTTC. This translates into CASSYVTGAPYEQYF.

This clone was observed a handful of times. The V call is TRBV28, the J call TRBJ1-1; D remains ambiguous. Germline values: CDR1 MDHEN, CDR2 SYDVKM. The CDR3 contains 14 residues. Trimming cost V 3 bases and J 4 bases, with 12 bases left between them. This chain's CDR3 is CASSLRPEGTEAFF. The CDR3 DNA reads TGTGCCAGCAGTTTGCGGCCCGAGGGCACTGAAGCTTTCTTT.

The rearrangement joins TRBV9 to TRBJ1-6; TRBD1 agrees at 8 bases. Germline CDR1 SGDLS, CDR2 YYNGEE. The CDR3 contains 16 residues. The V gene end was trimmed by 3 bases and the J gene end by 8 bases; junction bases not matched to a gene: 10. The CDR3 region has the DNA TGTGCCAGCAGCGCAACCTCAGGGGGCCGGGATTCACCCCTCCACTTT. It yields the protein CASSATSGGRDSPLHF.

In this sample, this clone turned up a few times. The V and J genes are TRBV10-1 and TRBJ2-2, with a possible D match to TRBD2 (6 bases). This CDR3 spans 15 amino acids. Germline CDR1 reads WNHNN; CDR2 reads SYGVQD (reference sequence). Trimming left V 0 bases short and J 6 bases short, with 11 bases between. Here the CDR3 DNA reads TGCGCCAGCAGTGAGTCCCAGTCGGGGGCCGGGGAGCTGTTTTTT. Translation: CASSESQSGAGELFF.

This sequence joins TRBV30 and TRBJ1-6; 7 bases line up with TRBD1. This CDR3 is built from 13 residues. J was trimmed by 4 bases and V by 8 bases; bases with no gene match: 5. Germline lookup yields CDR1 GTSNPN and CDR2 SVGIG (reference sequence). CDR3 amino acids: CAATGQYNSPLHF. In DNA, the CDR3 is TGTGCCGCTACGGGACAGTATAATTCACCCCTCCACTTT.

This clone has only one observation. CDR3 sequence: CASGSDRGETQYF. CDR3 bases: TGTGCTAGTGGTTCCGACAGAGGAGAGACCCAGTACTTC. The genes are TRBV12-5 and TRBJ2-5; possibly TRBD1 for D (5 bases). The CDR3 has 13 residues. Germline V gene data show CDR1 as LGHNT and CDR2 as FRNRAP. The ends were cut back, 4 bases at V and 4 bases at J, with 10 bases in the middle.

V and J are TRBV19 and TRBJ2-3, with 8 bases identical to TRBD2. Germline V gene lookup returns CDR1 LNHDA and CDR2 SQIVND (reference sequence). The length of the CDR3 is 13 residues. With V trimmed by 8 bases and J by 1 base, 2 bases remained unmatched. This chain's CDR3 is CASSSGRTDTQYF. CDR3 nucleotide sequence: TGTGCCAGTTCTAGCGGGCGCACAGATACGCAGTATTTT. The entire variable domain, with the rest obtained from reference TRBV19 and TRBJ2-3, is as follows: DGGITQSPKYLFRKEGQNVTLSCEQNLNHDAMYWYRQDPGQGLRLIYYSQIVNDFQKGDIAEGYSVSREKKESFPLTVTSAQKNPTAFYLCASSSGRTDTQYFGPGTRLTVL.

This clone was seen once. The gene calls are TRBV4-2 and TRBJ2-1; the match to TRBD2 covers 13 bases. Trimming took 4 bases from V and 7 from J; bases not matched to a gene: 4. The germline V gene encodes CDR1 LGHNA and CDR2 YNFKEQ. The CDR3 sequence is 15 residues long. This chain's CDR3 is CASSLGLAGENEQFF. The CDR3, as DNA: TGTGCCAGCAGCCTCGGACTAGCGGGAGAGAATGAGCAGTTCTTC.

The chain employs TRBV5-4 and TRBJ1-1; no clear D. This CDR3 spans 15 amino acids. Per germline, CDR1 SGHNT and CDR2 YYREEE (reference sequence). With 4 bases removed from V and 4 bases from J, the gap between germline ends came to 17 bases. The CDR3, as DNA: TGTGCCAGCAGCGGGCCTCAGGTCCCCGGCACTGAAGCTTTCTTT. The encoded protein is CASSGPQVPGTEAFF.

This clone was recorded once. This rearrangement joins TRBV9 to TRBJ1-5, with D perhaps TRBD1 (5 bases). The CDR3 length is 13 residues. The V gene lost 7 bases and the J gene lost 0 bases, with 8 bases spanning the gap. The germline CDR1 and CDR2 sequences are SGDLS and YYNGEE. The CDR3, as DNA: TGTGCCAGCCGACAGATTAGCAATCAGCCCCAGCATTTT. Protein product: CASRQISNQPQHF.

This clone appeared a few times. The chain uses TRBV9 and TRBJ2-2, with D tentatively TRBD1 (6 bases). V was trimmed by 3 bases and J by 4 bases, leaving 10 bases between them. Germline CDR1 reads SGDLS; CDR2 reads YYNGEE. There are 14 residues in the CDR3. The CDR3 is CASSARQATGELFF. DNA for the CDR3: TGTGCCAGCAGCGCCCGACAGGCCACCGGGGAGCTGTTTTTT.

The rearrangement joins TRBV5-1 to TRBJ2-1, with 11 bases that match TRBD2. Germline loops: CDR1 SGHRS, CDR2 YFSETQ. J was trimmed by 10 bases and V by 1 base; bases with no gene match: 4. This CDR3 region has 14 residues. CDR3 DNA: TGCGCCAGCAGCTTGAATAGCGGGGGGGCAGAGCAGTTCTTC. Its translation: CASSLNSGGAEQFF.

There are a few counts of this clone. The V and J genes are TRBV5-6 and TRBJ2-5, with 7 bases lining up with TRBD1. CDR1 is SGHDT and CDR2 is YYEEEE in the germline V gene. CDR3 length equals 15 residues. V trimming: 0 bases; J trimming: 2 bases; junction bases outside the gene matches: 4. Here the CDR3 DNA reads TGTGCCAGCAGCTTGGGGACAGGAGTACAAGAGACCCAGTACTTC. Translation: CASSLGTGVQETQYF.

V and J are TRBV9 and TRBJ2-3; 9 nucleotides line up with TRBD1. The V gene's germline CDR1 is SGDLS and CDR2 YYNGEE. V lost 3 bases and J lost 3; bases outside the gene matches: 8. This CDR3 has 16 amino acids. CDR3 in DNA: TGTGCCAGCAGCGGGGAGACCGGGACAGGGACAGATACGCAGTATTTT. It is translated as CASSGETGTGTDTQYF.

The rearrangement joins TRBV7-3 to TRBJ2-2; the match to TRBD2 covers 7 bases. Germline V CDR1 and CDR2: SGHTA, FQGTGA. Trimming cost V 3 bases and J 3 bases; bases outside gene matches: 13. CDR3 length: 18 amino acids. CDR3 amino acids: CASSFPRSGGRDTGELFF. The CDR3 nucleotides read TGTGCCAGCAGCTTTCCCCGGTCGGGAGGTAGAGACACCGGGGAGCTGTTTTTT.

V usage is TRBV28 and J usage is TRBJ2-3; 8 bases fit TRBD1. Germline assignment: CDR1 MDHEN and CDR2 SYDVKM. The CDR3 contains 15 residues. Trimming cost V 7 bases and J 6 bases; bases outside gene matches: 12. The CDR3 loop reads CASTPRARQGDTQYF. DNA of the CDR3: TGTGCCAGCACCCCGCGGGCTAGACAGGGGGATACGCAGTATTTT. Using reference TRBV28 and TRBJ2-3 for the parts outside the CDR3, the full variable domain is DVKVTQSSRYLVKRTGEKVFLECVQDMDHENMFWYRQDPGLGLRLIYFSYDVKMKEKGDIPEGYSVSREKKERFSLILESASTNQTSMYLCASTPRARQGDTQYFGPGTRLTVL.

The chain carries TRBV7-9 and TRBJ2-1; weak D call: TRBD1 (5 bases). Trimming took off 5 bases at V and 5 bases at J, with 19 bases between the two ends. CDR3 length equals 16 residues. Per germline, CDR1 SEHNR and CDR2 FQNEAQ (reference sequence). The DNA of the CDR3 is TGTGCCAGCAGCCCAGAGGCAGGGCCTCACCACAATGAGCAGTTCTTC. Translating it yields CASSPEAGPHHNEQFF.

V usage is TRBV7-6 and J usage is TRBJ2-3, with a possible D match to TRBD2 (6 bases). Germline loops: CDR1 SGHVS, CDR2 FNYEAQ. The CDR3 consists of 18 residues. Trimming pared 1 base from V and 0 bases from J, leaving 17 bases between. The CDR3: CASSLERGDVPSTDTQYF. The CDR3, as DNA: TGTGCCAGCAGCTTAGAGCGCGGGGATGTTCCGAGCACAGATACGCAGTATTTT.